Shown below are 21 T cell receptor beta chains from a single sample sequenced in a study of radiotherapy plus CTLA-4 blockade in lung cancer. Sequencing used immunoSEQ multiplex PCR; TCRdb keeps in-frame clones, though not all of them. The sample lists 50,000 to 65,000 clones; 77% were seen once. The input for sequencing was peripheral blood, taken from a patient treated with radiotherapy plus ipilimumab. These receptors came from a human donor with non-small cell lung cancer whose response to radiotherapy plus ipilimumab could not be evaluated.

The rearrangement joins TRBV29-1 to TRBJ1-5; no definite D call. V gave up 4 bases and J gave up 5 bases, with 3 bases separating them. From germline, CDR1 is SQVTM and CDR2 ANQGSEA. There are 10 residues in the CDR3. CDR3 DNA: TGCAGCGTTGGAGATCAGCCCCAGCATTTT. This encodes CSVGDQPQHF.

This rearrangement joins TRBV27 to TRBJ2-7; TRBD2 matches at 10 bases. CDR1 is MNHEY and CDR2 is SMNVEV in the germline V gene (reference sequence). V lost 3 bases, J lost 3 bases, and 8 bases stayed unmatched. The CDR3 totals 16 residues. DNA of the CDR3: TGTGCCAGCAGTTTTCGGCTAGCGGGAGCCCGCTACGAGCAGTACTTC. Translated: CASSFRLAGARYEQYF.

The chain's CDR3 is CASSPRGYGANVLTF. CDR3 nucleotide sequence: TGTGCCAGCAGCCCCAGGGGCTATGGGGCCAACGTCCTGACTTTC. The rearrangement joins TRBV5-6 to TRBJ2-6; the D gene is possibly TRBD1 (6 bases). Trimming pared 4 bases from V and 3 bases from J, leaving 11 bases between. Germline V gene sequence: CDR1 SGHDT, CDR2 YYEEEE. The CDR3 loop spans 15 amino acids.

The rearrangement links TRBV4-3 to TRBJ1-5, with a possible D match to TRBD1 (5 bases). The germline V gene encodes CDR1 LGHNA and CDR2 YSLEER. Trimming removed 3 bases from V and 3 bases from J, with 12 bases in between. This CDR3 has 15 residues. The CDR3 nucleotides are TGCGCCAGCAGCCATTCAACAGGAGACAATCAGCCCCAGCATTTT. As protein: CASSHSTGDNQPQHF.

The V call is TRBV30, the J call TRBJ2-7, with a tentative D call TRBD2 (5 bases). Germline V gene lookup returns CDR1 GTSNPN and CDR2 SVGIG (reference sequence). The ends were cut back, 3 bases at V and 0 bases at J, with 12 bases in the middle. This CDR3 is 14 amino acids long. CDR3 DNA: TGTGCCTGGAGGAGAAGCGGCAGCTCCTACGAGCAGTACTTC. Its translation is CAWRRSGSSYEQYF.

The chain uses TRBV28 and TRBJ2-2; no reliable D call. Germline values: CDR1 MDHEN, CDR2 SYDVKM. Between the trimmed V and J ends, which lost 5 bases and 7 bases, there was a span of 8 bases. The CDR3 runs 12 residues. The CDR3 spells CASSPGFGELFF. CDR3 nucleotides: TGTGCCAGCAGTCCAGGCTTCGGGGAGCTGTTTTTT.

The chain has TRBV11-1 and TRBJ2-5, with D uncertain. The germline V gene encodes CDR1 SGHAT and CDR2 FQDESV (reference sequence). This CDR3 has 13 residues. V dropped 2 bases and J dropped 3 bases, with 7 bases sitting between them. The CDR3 nucleotides read TGTGCCAGCAGCTTAATGTACAAAGAGACCCAGTACTTC. Protein sequence: CASSLMYKETQYF.

This clone is termed medium-sized. Other nucleotide sequences in the sample specify the same CDR3. The rearrangement links TRBV11-2 to TRBJ1-3, with TRBD1 as a possible D gene (6 bases). Trimming stripped 5 bases from V and 2 bases from J, with 13 bases between. Germline V gives CDR1 SGHAT, CDR2 FQNNGV. The CDR3 length is 15 residues. CDR3 sequence reads: CASSLDRSTGNTIYF. CDR3 DNA sequence: TGTGCCAGCAGCCTTGACAGGAGTACTGGAAACACCATATATTTT. Variable domain in full (rest from reference TRBV11-2 and TRBJ1-3): EAGVAQSPRYKIIEKRQSVAFWCNPISGHATLYWYQQILGQGPKLLIQFQNNGVVDDSQLPKDRFSAERLKGVDSTLKIQPAKLEDSAVYLCASSLDRSTGNTIYFGEGSWLTVV.

The gene calls are TRBV7-2 and TRBJ1-1; D gene ambiguous. From germline, CDR1 is SGHTA and CDR2 FQGNSA. Deletions cut 4 bases from V and 3 bases from J, with 18 bases between. This CDR3 comprises 16 residues. DNA for the CDR3: TGTGCCAGCAGCTCTTTGGGAGGTGGGCTATACACTGAAGCTTTCTTT. This translates into CASSSLGGGLYTEAFF.

V and J are TRBV2 and TRBJ2-2; 9 positions match TRBD2. The CDR3 is made up of 15 amino acids. Germline V gene sequence: CDR1 SNHLY, CDR2 FYNNEI. With V trimmed by 4 bases and J by 6 bases, 6 bases remained unmatched. The CDR3 DNA is TGTGCCAGCAGTGTAGGGTCTAGCGGGGCCGGGGAGCTGTTTTTT. Its translation is CASSVGSSGAGELFF.

The chain has TRBV18 and TRBJ1-4; no clear D gene. The germline CDR1 and CDR2 sequences are KGHSH and LQKENI. Trimming removed 5 bases at V and 17 bases at J, with 21 bases between. The CDR3 runs 13 residues. CDR3 coding DNA: TGTGCCAGCTCAAGGGCGCGGGCAATACTCTTATTTTTT. Its translation is CASSRARAILLFF.

The CDR3 nucleotides are TGTGCCAGCAGCTTAGCGCCTAGCGGGGGGGGCGTTGCCGGGGAGCTGTTTTTT. Protein: CASSLAPSGGGVAGELFF. The chain joins TRBV7-2 to TRBJ2-2; 12 bases are shared with TRBD2. Germline V gene sequence: CDR1 SGHTA, CDR2 FQGNSA. The trim removed 0 bases at V and 6 bases at J, leaving 8 bases unmatched. The CDR3 length is 18 residues. The full variable domain, its missing parts supplied by reference TRBV7-2 and TRBJ2-2, is GAGVSQSPSNKVTEKGKDVELRCDPISGHTALYWYRQSLGQGLEFLIYFQGNSAPDKSGLPSDRFSAERTGGSVSTLTIQRTQQEDSAVYLCASSLAPSGGGVAGELFFGEGSRLTVL.

In nucleotides, the CDR3 is TGTGCCAGCAGCCTCGAGGTCCGGGGGGGGGCCCAGTACTTC. Translated, it gives CASSLEVRGGAQYF. The rearrangement links TRBV9 to TRBJ2-5; 8 bases agree with TRBD2. The V gene's germline CDR1 is SGDLS and CDR2 YYNGEE. The ends lost 4 bases at V and 9 bases at J; junction bases unmatched: 11. The CDR3 has 14 residues.

The chain has TRBV5-4 and TRBJ2-7; 11 positions agree with TRBD2. CDR1 is SGHNT, CDR2 YYREEE, per germline (reference sequence). Losses at the gene ends were 3 bases for V and 5 bases for J; bases not matched to a gene: 4. This CDR3 is built from 14 residues. For the CDR3, the DNA is TGTGCCAGCAGCTCGGGACTAGCGGTCGACGAGCAGTACTTC. It codes for CASSSGLAVDEQYF.

The V and J genes are TRBV5-4 and TRBJ2-2; TRBD1 matches at 7 bases. This CDR3 region has 16 residues. Unmatched junction bases numbered 6, after V lost 4 bases and J lost 0 bases. Germline-derived CDR1 and CDR2 are SGHNT and YYREEE (reference sequence). CDR3 coding DNA: TGTGCCAGCAGCAAAAGGGACAGCTCGAACACCGGGGAGCTGTTTTTT. It codes for CASSKRDSSNTGELFF.

This clone occurred once. This chain links TRBV20-1 with TRBJ1-1; tentatively, D is TRBD1 (5 bases). CDR3 length equals 11 residues. Trimming took off 3 bases at V and 6 bases at J, with 8 bases between the two ends. Germline CDR1 is DFQATT and CDR2 is SNEGSKA (reference sequence). Written as DNA, the CDR3 is TGCAGTGCTAGCTGGGGGGCTGAAGCTTTCTTT. It codes for CSASWGAEAFF.

This clone was counted a few times. The rearrangement joins TRBV30 to TRBJ1-2; 9 bases are shared with TRBD1. Germline CDR1 and CDR2: GTSNPN and SVGIG (reference sequence). There are 14 residues in the CDR3. The junction had 2 bases not matched to a gene; V was cut back by 3 bases and J by 0 bases. CDR3 DNA sequence: TGTGCCTGGAGCCGGGACAGGGCTAACTATGGCTACACCTTC. Translation: CAWSRDRANYGYTF.

CDR3 sequence: CASRGSGGAGTGELFF. DNA of the CDR3: TGCGCCAGCAGGGGCAGCGGGGGGGCCGGTACCGGGGAGCTGTTTTTT. The V gene is TRBV10-2, the J gene TRBJ2-2; TRBD2 matches 10 bases. CDR1 and CDR2 (germline): WSHSY, SAAADI. Trimming at V came to 6 bases and at J to 5 bases, leaving 9 bases not matched to a gene. This CDR3 has 16 amino acids.

The chain combines TRBV4-1 with TRBJ1-2; 11 nucleotides align to TRBD1. The CDR3 length is 16 residues. V lost 3 bases, J lost 1 base, and 4 bases stayed unmatched. Germline assignment: CDR1 MGHRA and CDR2 YSYEKL. Here the CDR3 DNA reads TGCGCCAGCAGCCAGCGGACAGGGGGCCTTAACTATGGCTACACCTTC. Translating gives CASSQRTGGLNYGYTF.

The V call is TRBV2, the J call TRBJ2-7; D is uncertain. CDR1 and CDR2 from the germline V gene are SNHLY and FYNNEI. The V end was cut by 4 bases, the J end by 0 bases, with 7 bases between. This CDR3 is built from 13 residues. The CDR3 DNA reads TGTGCCAGCAGTGGCCCGGGCTCCTACGAGCAGTACTTC. The encoded protein is CASSGPGSYEQYF.

V is TRBV5-5 and J is TRBJ1-1, with 7 bases aligning to TRBD1. The CDR3 contains 15 residues. In germline, CDR1 is SGHKS, CDR2 YYEKEE (reference sequence). J was trimmed by 10 bases and V by 4 bases; bases with no gene match: 16. CDR3 in amino acids: CASSHWDRREWGAFF. The CDR3 DNA reads TGTGCCAGCAGCCATTGGGACAGACGCGAGTGGGGAGCTTTCTTT. Based on the CDR3 plus reference TRBV5-5 and TRBJ1-1, the full variable domain is DAGVTQSPTHLIKTRGQQVTLRCSPISGHKSVSWYQQVLGQGPQFIFQYYEKEERGRGNFPDRFSARQFPNYSSELNVNALLLGDSALYLCASSHWDRREWGAFFGQGTRLTVV.